This entry lists 24 T cell receptor beta chains sequenced from one sample in a study of CD8+CD57+ T cells in acquired aplastic anemia. Profiling of TCR beta VDJ combinations and CDR3 sequences used genomic DNA as template. TCRdb processed the reads anew with MiXCR; each CDR3 protein has one entry. This table holds fewer than 200,000 distinct CDR3 sequences, roughly 43% found once. The patients chosen for sequencing had shown expansion of CD8+CD57+ cells (detected by flow cytometry). The sequenced material came from sorted CD4+, CD8+, or CD8+CD57+ T cells (not recorded which) from PBMCs. The receptors stem from a human donor with aplastic anemia.

There are a few counts of this clonotype. This CDR3 is CATGRGSSYNEQFF. The CDR3 DNA is TGTGCCACCGGGAGGGGCAGCTCCTACAATGAGCAGTTCTTC. The rearrangement joins TRBV15 to TRBJ2-1; 7 nucleotides agree with TRBD2. The CDR3 consists of 14 residues. The germline V gene has CDR1 LNHNV and CDR2 YYDKDF (reference sequence). V gave up 8 bases and J gave up 0 bases; unmatched junction bases: 4.

V gene TRBV9 combines with J gene TRBJ1-1; 9 positions agree with TRBD1. CDR1 is SGDLS and CDR2 is YYNGEE in the germline V gene. CDR3 length: 12 amino acids. Trimming cost V 9 bases and J 6 bases; bases outside gene matches: 6. The CDR3 coding sequence is TGTGCCAACAGACAGGGGGAGGCTGAAGCTTTCTTT. It yields the protein CANRQGEAEAFF.

This clonotype was found once. A read error is possible here, since a much larger clone lies one base away. The chain recombines TRBV19 with TRBJ2-1; 8 bases line up with TRBD2. Germline V gene data show CDR1 as LNHDA and CDR2 as SQIVND (reference sequence). The CDR3 runs 16 residues. CDR3 amino acids: CASSLRRGVPYNKQFF. Here the CDR3 DNA reads TGTGCCAGTAGTCTCAGGCGGGGGGTTCCCTACAATAAGCAGTTCTTC.

This clonotype occurred a few times. One base away lies a much larger clone, so this may be a sequencing read error. The chain employs TRBV20-1 and TRBJ1-2, with D possibly being TRBD1 (5 bases). Deletions cut 6 bases from V and 0 bases from J, with 11 bases between. The germline V gene has CDR1 DFQATT and CDR2 SNEGSKA (reference sequence). This CDR3 spans 13 amino acids. In DNA, the CDR3 is TGCAGTGCAAGCCGGGGGACTAACTATGGCTACACCTTC. Translating gives CSASRGTNYGYTF.

This chain uses TRBV2 with TRBJ2-3; 8 nucleotides align to TRBD2. V lost 11 bases and J lost 1; bases outside the gene matches: 8. CDR1 and CDR2 from the germline V gene are SNHLY and FYNNEI. There are 14 residues in the CDR3. CDR3 sequence reads: CAGDSGVRTDTQYF. DNA of the CDR3: TGTGCCGGGGATAGCGGGGTCCGCACAGATACGCAGTATTTT.

The rearrangement links TRBV5-1 to TRBJ2-3; unclear D gene. The V end was cut by 4 bases, the J end by 12 bases, with 24 bases between. The CDR3 covers 15 residues. CDR1 is SGHRS, CDR2 YFSETQ, per germline. CDR3 sequence: CASSQDEHASGVQYF. Here the CDR3 DNA reads TGCGCCAGCAGCCAAGATGAGCACGCATCTGGGGTACAGTATTTT.

This chain joins TRBV9 and TRBJ2-2; no reliable D call. Deletions cut 5 bases from V and 7 bases from J, with 9 bases between. Germline assignment: CDR1 SGDLS and CDR2 YYNGEE. The CDR3 spans 12 residues. CDR3 sequence reads: CASSPPSGELFF. CDR3 in DNA: TGTGCCAGCAGTCCCCCTAGCGGGGAGCTGTTTTTT.

This chain links TRBV11-1 with TRBJ2-2; D could derive from TRBD1 or TRBD2 (5 bases each). The germline V gene has CDR1 SGHAT and CDR2 FQDESV (reference sequence). The CDR3 is 16 amino acids. Deletions cut 6 bases from V and 1 base from J, with 15 bases between. The CDR3 loop is CASRPSGTLNTGELFF. In DNA, the CDR3 is TGTGCCAGCAGACCGTCCGGGACGTTGAACACCGGGGAGCTGTTTTTT.

On this clonotype itself: It may be a read error: a sequence one base away is much more abundant. V usage is TRBV12-3 or TRBV12-4 and J usage is TRBJ2-3, with D possibly called TRBD1 or TRBD2 (5 bases each). The CDR3 spans 14 residues. V lost 3 bases, J lost 3 bases, and 10 bases lay in between. The CDR3 protein is CASSLGVVTDTQYF. In DNA, the CDR3 is TGTGCCAGCAGTTTGGGGGTGGTGACAGATACGCAGTATTTT.

This clonotype was detected only once. This chain uses TRBV7-9 with TRBJ2-7, with D perhaps matching TRBD1 (6 bases). CDR3 length: 13 amino acids. In germline, CDR1 is SEHNR, CDR2 FQNEAQ (reference sequence). Trimming pared 6 bases from V and 6 bases from J, leaving 15 bases between. The CDR3 here is CASSIQGPCEQYF. CDR3 DNA: TGTGCCAGCAGTATCCAGGGGCCCTGCGAGCAGTACTTC.

In the case of this clonotype: One end of the junction is discordant with germline, which a read error may explain. The genes are TRBV12-3 or TRBV12-4 and TRBJ1-1; TRBD1 is a possible D gene (5 bases). The CDR3 is 13 amino acids. The CDR3 DNA follows: TGTGCCAGCAACCTGGAAGAGGACACTGAAGCCTTCTTT. Translation gives CASNLEEDTEAFF.

Regarding this clonotype: The CDR3 end shows no conserved phenylalanine or tryptophan, and so a read error is likely. The chain couples TRBV4-1 to TRBJ2-5, with D possibly matching TRBD2 (5 bases). CDR1 is MGHRA, CDR2 YSYEKL, per germline. The CDR3 is made up of 12 amino acids. V was trimmed by 0 bases and J by 10 bases, leaving 9 bases between them. The CDR3 is CASSQDRGDQYL. DNA for the CDR3: TGCGCCAGCAGCCAAGATCGGGGAGACCAGTACCTC.

This clonotype was found once. A single base separates this from a much larger clone, so it may be a read error. Here the CDR3 omits its conserved ending phenylalanine or tryptophan, so a read error is the likely source. The chain links TRBV5-4 to TRBJ1-3, with D possibly being TRBD1 (6 bases). Looked up from germline, CDR1 is SGHNT and CDR2 is YYREEE (reference sequence). V shed 4 bases and J shed 4 bases, with 9 bases lying between them. The CDR3 is 13 amino acids. In DNA, the CDR3 is TGTGCCAGCAGCGTAACAGGGGGAAACACCATATATTCT. It specifies CASSVTGGNTIYS.

This clonotype was counted ten times or more. For the CDR3, the DNA is TGTGCCAGCAGTGCAAGGACAGCGAACACTGAAGCTTTCTTT. Amino acids: CASSARTANTEAFF. J is TRBJ1-1 and V is TRBV6-1; D might be TRBD1 (6 bases). This CDR3 is 14 amino acids long. The V end was cut by 4 bases, the J end by 1 base, with 10 bases between. Germline V gives CDR1 MNHNS, CDR2 SASEGT.

In this sample, this clonotype turned up many times. The chain carries TRBV7-6 and TRBJ2-3, with D possibly being TRBD1 or TRBD2 (5 bases each). Germline CDR1 and CDR2: SGHVS and FNYEAQ. This CDR3 contains 14 residues. V was shortened by 1 base and J by 6 bases, with 11 bases between the two germline ends. Here the CDR3 DNA reads TGTGCCAGCAGCTTAGGTGGGGGTGGGGATACGCAGTATTTT. Its translation: CASSLGGGGDTQYF.

This clonotype was picked up many times. This CDR3 reads CSAGEQGSGYTF. CDR3 DNA sequence: TGCAGTGCTGGCGAACAGGGGTCGGGCTACACCTTC. This sequence joins TRBV20-1 and TRBJ1-2; 7 bases are a match to TRBD1. CDR3 length: 12 residues. V dropped 5 bases and J dropped 8; count of bases not matched to a gene: 8. Germline CDR1 is DFQATT and CDR2 is SNEGSKA (reference sequence).

This clonotype occurred a few times. The gene calls are TRBV4-2 and TRBJ2-2, with 7 positions matching TRBD2. The germline CDR1 and CDR2 sequences are LGHNA and YNFKEQ. Unmatched junction bases numbered 12, after V lost 3 bases and J lost 8 bases. The CDR3 has 16 residues. Written as DNA, the CDR3 is TGTGCCAGCAGCCACACCCCCCGGGGGGATAGGGGGGAGCTGTTTTTT. As protein: CASSHTPRGDRGELFF.

The J gene is TRBJ1-6, the V gene TRBV6-1, with no clear D. The CDR3 totals 15 residues. Germline V gene data show CDR1 as MNHNS and CDR2 as SASEGT. The V gene lost 7 bases and the J gene lost 5 bases, with 15 bases spanning the gap. CDR3 nucleotide sequence: TGTGCCAGCACCTTCCGGGATCGAGATAATTCACCCCTCCACTTT. It encodes CASTFRDRDNSPLHF.

Remarks on this clonotype: A junction end diverges from the germline sequence, so it may reflect a read error. The J gene is TRBJ2-6, the V gene TRBV11-2, with 12 positions matching TRBD2. The CDR3 contains 18 residues. CDR1 is SGHAT, CDR2 FQNNGV, per germline. As DNA, the CDR3 is TGTGCCAGCAGCTTACTAGCGGGGGGGCGCTCTGGGGCCAACGTCCCGACTTTC. It yields the protein CASSLLAGGRSGANVPTF.

A single count supports this clonotype. This may be a read error, as it is one base from a much larger clone. This chain joins TRBV10-3 and TRBJ1-2, with D possibly being TRBD1 (5 bases). This CDR3 is 15 amino acids long. Per the germline V gene, CDR1 is ENHRY and CDR2 is SYGVKD. The CDR3 is CAISPRGDVNCGYTF. The CDR3 DNA reads as TGTGCCATCTCCCCGAGAGGGGATGTTAACTGTGGCTACACCTTC.

This clonotype turned up a few times. The rearrangement links TRBV15 to TRBJ2-7; no reliable D call. Trimming removed 2 bases from V and 3 bases from J, with 5 bases in between. CDR3 length: 12 amino acids. In germline, CDR1 is LNHNV, CDR2 YYDKDF (reference sequence). CDR3 loop: CATSRTNYEQYF. In DNA form, the CDR3 reads TGTGCCACCAGCAGAACGAACTACGAGCAGTACTTC.

This clonotype was observed at least ten times. The chain combines TRBV6-1 with TRBJ2-3; 9 nucleotides line up with TRBD2. This CDR3 has 14 amino acids. Germline V gene data show CDR1 as MNHNS and CDR2 as SASEGT. V was clipped by 6 bases and J by 4 bases; unmatched bases: 5. The CDR3 sequence is CASRAGGPADTQYF. CDR3 bases: TGTGCCAGCAGGGCGGGGGGGCCAGCAGATACGCAGTATTTT.

The CDR3 DNA sequence: TGCAGTGCTAGAGTAGATAGCAATCAGCCCCAGCATTTT. It yields the protein CSARVDSNQPQHF. The chain couples TRBV20-1 to TRBJ1-5; D not resolved. There are 13 residues in the CDR3. The germline V gene has CDR1 DFQATT and CDR2 SNEGSKA (reference sequence). Between the trimmed V and J ends, which lost 1 base and 0 bases, there was a span of 4 bases.

There are a few counts of this clonotype. The rearrangement joins TRBV10-3 to TRBJ2-7, with 9 nucleotides matching TRBD2. The V and J ends lost 11 bases and 4 bases, in that order; junction bases with no gene match: 9. The V gene's germline CDR1 is ENHRY and CDR2 SYGVKD. This CDR3 spans 13 amino acids. CDR3 region: CAAAGTSPYEQYF. The CDR3 DNA reads as TGTGCCGCCGCCGGGACTAGCCCTTACGAGCAGTACTTC.